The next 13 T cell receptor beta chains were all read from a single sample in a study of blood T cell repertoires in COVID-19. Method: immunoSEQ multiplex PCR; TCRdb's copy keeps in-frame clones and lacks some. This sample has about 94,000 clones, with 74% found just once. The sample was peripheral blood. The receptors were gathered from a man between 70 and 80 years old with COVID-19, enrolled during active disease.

The CDR3 nucleotides read TGTGCCAGCAGCTTGGAGGGCATGAACACTGAAGCTTTCTTT. Encoded protein: CASSLEGMNTEAFF. The V gene is TRBV11-3, the J gene TRBJ1-1; D unresolved. The V end was cut by 3 bases, the J end by 0 bases, with 8 bases between. Looked up from germline, CDR1 is SGHNT and CDR2 is YENEEA. This CDR3 has 14 residues.

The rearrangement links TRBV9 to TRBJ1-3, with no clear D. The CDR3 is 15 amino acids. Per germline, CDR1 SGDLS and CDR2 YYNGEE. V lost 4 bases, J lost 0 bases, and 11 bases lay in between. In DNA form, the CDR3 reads TGTGCCAGCAGCTCCACAGTGATCTCTGGAAACACCATATATTTT. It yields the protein CASSSTVISGNTIYF. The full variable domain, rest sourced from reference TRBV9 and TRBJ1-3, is DSGVTQTPKHLITATGQRVTLRCSPRSGDLSVYWYQQSLDQGLQFLIQYYNGEERAKGNILERFSAQQFPDLHSELNLSSLELGDSALYFCASSSTVISGNTIYFGEGSWLTVV.

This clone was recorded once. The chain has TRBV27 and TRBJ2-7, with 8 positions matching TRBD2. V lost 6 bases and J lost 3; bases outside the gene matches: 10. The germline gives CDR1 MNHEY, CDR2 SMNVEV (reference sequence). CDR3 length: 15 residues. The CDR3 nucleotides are TGTGCCAGCAGCCCCCGGGTAGCGGGAAACTACGAGCAGTACTTC. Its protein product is CASSPRVAGNYEQYF.

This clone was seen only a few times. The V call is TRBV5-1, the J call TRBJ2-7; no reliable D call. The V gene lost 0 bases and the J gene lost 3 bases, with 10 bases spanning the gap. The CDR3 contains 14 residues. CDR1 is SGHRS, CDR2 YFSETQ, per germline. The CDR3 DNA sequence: TGCGCCAGCAGCTTGGTTGGCAAATTCTACGAGCAGTACTTC. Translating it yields CASSLVGKFYEQYF.

CDR3 amino acids: CASSSTGGWGNIQYF. The CDR3 DNA is TGTGCCAGCAGTTCGACAGGGGGTTGGGGGAACATTCAGTACTTC. This rearrangement joins TRBV27 to TRBJ2-4; TRBD1 agrees at 9 bases. The CDR3 has 15 amino acids. CDR1 is MNHEY and CDR2 is SMNVEV in the germline V gene (reference sequence). V gave up 4 bases and J gave up 7 bases; unmatched junction bases: 8.

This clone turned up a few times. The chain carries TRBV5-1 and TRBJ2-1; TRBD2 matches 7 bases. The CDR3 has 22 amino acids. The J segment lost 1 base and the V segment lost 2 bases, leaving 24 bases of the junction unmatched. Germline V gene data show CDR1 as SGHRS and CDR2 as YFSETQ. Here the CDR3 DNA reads TGCGCCAGCAGCTTAGCCCCAATTTCGACTAGCCCCCCTCCGCGGTCCTACAATGAGCAGTTCTTC. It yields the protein CASSLAPISTSPPPRSYNEQFF.

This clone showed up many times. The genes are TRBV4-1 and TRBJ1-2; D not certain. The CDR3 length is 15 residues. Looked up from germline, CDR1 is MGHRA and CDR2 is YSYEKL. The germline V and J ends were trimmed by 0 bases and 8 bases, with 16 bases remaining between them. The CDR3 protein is CASSQDVRVFSGYTF. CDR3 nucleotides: TGCGCCAGCAGCCAAGATGTTCGGGTATTCTCCGGCTACACCTTC.

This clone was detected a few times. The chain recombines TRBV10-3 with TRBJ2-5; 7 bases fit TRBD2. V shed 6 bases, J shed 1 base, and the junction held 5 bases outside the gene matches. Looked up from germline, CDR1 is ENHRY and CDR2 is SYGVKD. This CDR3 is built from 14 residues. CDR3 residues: CAISATSAQETQYF. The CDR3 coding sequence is TGTGCCATCAGCGCAACTAGCGCCCAAGAGACCCAGTACTTC.

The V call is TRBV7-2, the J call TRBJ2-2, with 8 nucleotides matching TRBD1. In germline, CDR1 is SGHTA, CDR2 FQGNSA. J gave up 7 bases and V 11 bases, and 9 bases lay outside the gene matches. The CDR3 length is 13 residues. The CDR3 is CASSGGVGGELFF. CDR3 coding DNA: TGTGCCTCGTCAGGGGGCGTAGGCGGGGAGCTGTTTTTT.

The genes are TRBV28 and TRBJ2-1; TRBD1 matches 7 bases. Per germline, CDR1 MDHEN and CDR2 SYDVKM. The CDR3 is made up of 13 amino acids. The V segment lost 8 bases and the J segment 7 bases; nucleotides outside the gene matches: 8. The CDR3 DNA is TGTGCCAGCGGATCCGGGACAGTAAATGAGCAGTTCTTC. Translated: CASGSGTVNEQFF.

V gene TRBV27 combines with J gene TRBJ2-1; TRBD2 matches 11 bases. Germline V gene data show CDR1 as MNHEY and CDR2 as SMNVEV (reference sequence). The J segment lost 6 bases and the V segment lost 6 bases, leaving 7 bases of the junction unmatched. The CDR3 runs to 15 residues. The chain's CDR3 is CASSQTSGSFNEQFF. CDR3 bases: TGTGCCAGCAGCCAAACTAGCGGGAGTTTCAATGAGCAGTTCTTC.

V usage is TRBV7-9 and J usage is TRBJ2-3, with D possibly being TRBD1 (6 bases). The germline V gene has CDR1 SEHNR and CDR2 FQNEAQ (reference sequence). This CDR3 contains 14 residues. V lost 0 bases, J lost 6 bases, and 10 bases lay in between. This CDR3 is CASSLARGRDTQYF. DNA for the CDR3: TGTGCCAGCAGCTTAGCCAGGGGCCGGGATACGCAGTATTTT.

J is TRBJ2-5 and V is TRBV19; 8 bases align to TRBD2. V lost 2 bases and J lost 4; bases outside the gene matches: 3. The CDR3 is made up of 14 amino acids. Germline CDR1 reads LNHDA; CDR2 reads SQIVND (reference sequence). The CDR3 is CASSIRAGAETQYF. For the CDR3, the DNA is TGTGCCAGTAGTATAAGAGCGGGGGCAGAGACCCAGTACTTC. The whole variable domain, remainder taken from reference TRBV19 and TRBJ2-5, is DGGITQSPKYLFRKEGQNVTLSCEQNLNHDAMYWYRQDPGQGLRLIYYSQIVNDFQKGDIAEGYSVSREKKESFPLTVTSAQKNPTAFYLCASSIRAGAETQYFGPGTRLLVL.